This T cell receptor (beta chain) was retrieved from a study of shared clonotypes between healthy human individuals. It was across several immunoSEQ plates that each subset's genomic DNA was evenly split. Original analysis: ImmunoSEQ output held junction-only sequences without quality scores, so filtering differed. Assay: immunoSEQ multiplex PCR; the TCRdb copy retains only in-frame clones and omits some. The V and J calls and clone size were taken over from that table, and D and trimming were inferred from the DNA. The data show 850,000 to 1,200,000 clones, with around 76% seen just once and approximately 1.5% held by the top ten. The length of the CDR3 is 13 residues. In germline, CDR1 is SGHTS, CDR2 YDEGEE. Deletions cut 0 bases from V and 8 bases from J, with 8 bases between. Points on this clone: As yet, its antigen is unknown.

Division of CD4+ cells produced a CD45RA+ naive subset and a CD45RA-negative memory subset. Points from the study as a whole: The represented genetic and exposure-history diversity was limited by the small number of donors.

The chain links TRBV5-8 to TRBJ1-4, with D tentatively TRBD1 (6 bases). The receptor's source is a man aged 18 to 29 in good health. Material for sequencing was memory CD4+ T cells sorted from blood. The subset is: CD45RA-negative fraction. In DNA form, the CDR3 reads TGTGCCAGCAGCTTGGTCAGGGGAGAAAAACTGTTTTTT. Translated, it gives CASSLVRGEKLFF.